These 23 T cell receptor beta chains originate from one sample sequenced in a study of T cell changes during pregnancy in multiple sclerosis. This table comes from immunoSEQ multiplex PCR, and its TCRdb copy is limited to in-frame clones, with some not included. The table lists just under 65,000 clones, 90% to 95% of them singletons, with about 2.2% in the top ten. The specimen was peripheral blood, collected in the third trimester of pregnancy. Every receptor here comes from a female donor in good health, enrolled as a control in a pregnancy study.

This chain uses TRBV7-8 with TRBJ1-2; D gene uncertain. Germline V lookup: CDR1 SGHVS, CDR2 FQNEAQ. This CDR3 region has 16 residues. V was pared by 0 bases and J by 4 bases, with 15 bases between. CDR3 bases: TGTGCCAGCAGCTTAGCGGGCAGCAGACCCCCCTATGGCTACACCTTC. It codes for CASSLAGSRPPYGYTF.

The rearrangement joins TRBV28 to TRBJ2-5, with D possibly TRBD2 on 6 matching bases. Trimming left V 8 bases short and J 1 base short, with 17 bases between. This CDR3 region has 15 residues. Per the germline V gene, CDR1 is MDHEN and CDR2 is SYDVKM. The CDR3 loop is CASAVGGNLQETQYF. CDR3 DNA sequence: TGTGCCAGCGCCGTAGGCGGGAACCTCCAAGAGACCCAGTACTTC.

This sequence joins TRBV11-2 and TRBJ2-7, with TRBD1 matching over 11 bases. Germline trimming cut 5 bases from V and 3 bases from J; bases unmatched to any gene: 3. CDR3 length: 14 amino acids. CDR1 and CDR2 (germline): SGHAT, FQNNGV. CDR3 sequence (DNA): TGTGCCAGCAGCACCGGGACAGGGGGCTACGAGCAGTACTTC. It translates to CASSTGTGGYEQYF.

V and J are TRBV19 and TRBJ2-7, with D possibly matching TRBD2 (5 bases). The germline V gene has CDR1 LNHDA and CDR2 SQIVND (reference sequence). The CDR3 is made up of 14 amino acids. The ends were cut back, 9 bases at V and 0 bases at J, with 15 bases in the middle. In DNA, the CDR3 is TGTGCCAGCCGAAGAGGACTCTTCTCCTACGAGCAGTACTTC. Translation: CASRRGLFSYEQYF.

The V call is TRBV7-9, the J call TRBJ2-5, with 15 bases fitting TRBD2. V dropped 7 bases and J dropped 5; count of bases not matched to a gene: 8. Germline CDR1 is SEHNR and CDR2 is FQNEAQ (reference sequence). The CDR3 sequence is 16 residues long. The CDR3 loop reads CASKTGTSGRSETQYF. CDR3 nucleotides: TGTGCCAGCAAAACCGGGACTAGCGGGAGGAGCGAGACCCAGTACTTC.

The chain has TRBV30 and TRBJ1-1, with D perhaps TRBD1 (6 bases). Germline assignment: CDR1 GTSNPN and CDR2 SVGIG (reference sequence). The CDR3 contains 14 residues. V was shortened by 4 bases and J by 3 bases, with 15 bases between the two germline ends. CDR3 sequence reads: CAWIPAGAHTEAFF. The CDR3 DNA reads as TGTGCCTGGATCCCGGCGGGGGCGCACACTGAAGCTTTCTTT. Filled out from reference TRBV30 and TRBJ1-1, the complete variable domain reads SQTIHQWPATLVQPVGSPLSLECTVEGTSNPNLYWYRQAAGRGLQLLFYSVGIGQISSEVPQNLSASRPQDRQFILSSKKLLLSDSGFYLCAWIPAGAHTEAFFGQGTRLTVV.

This clone has more than one count but fewer than ten. The chain links TRBV7-9 to TRBJ1-3; D possibly corresponds to TRBD1 (6 bases). Germline CDR1 reads SEHNR; CDR2 reads FQNEAQ (reference sequence). The CDR3 loop spans 15 amino acids. The V end lost 4 bases, the J end lost 9 bases, and 19 bases lay between the germline ends. The CDR3 DNA reads as TGTGCCAGCAGCTCTCGACAGGCAGTGGTTGGCACCATATATTTT. It yields the protein CASSSRQAVVGTIYF.

This sequence joins TRBV2 and TRBJ1-2; D uncertain. The V end was cut by 6 bases, the J end by 2 bases, with 10 bases between. Per germline, CDR1 SNHLY and CDR2 FYNNEI. This CDR3 spans 13 amino acids. The CDR3 sequence: CASRITGNYGYTF. In nucleotides, the CDR3 is TGTGCCAGCAGGATTACGGGGAACTATGGCTACACCTTC.

The chain has TRBV11-2 and TRBJ2-7; possible D gene TRBD2, 5 bases. Trimming stripped 3 bases from V and 3 bases from J, with 6 bases between. The CDR3 sequence is 12 residues long. Looked up from germline, CDR1 is SGHAT and CDR2 is FQNNGV. As DNA, the CDR3 is TGTGCCAGCAGCTTCGGGATCTACGAGCAGTACTTC. Its protein product is CASSFGIYEQYF. The full variable domain, with the rest looked up from reference TRBV11-2 and TRBJ2-7, is EAGVAQSPRYKIIEKRQSVAFWCNPISGHATLYWYQQILGQGPKLLIQFQNNGVVDDSQLPKDRFSAERLKGVDSTLKIQPAKLEDSAVYLCASSFGIYEQYFGPGTRLTVT.

This clone occurred a few times. J is TRBJ1-1 and V is TRBV7-9, with D tentatively TRBD1 (5 bases). Germline values: CDR1 SEHNR, CDR2 FQNEAQ (reference sequence). V lost 4 bases, J lost 0 bases, and 9 bases lay in between. The CDR3 is 14 amino acids. In DNA, the CDR3 is TGTGCCAGCAGCTCCAGGGATCTGAACACTGAAGCTTTCTTT. Its protein product is CASSSRDLNTEAFF.

This sequence joins TRBV11-2 and TRBJ1-2; tentatively, D is TRBD1 (6 bases). The CDR3 is made up of 12 amino acids. V dropped 5 bases and J dropped 8 bases, with 12 bases sitting between them. Germline CDR1 and CDR2: SGHAT and FQNNGV. CDR3 nucleotide sequence: TGTGCCAGCAGCCCAGGGGTAAGCGGCTACACCTTC. Its translation is CASSPGVSGYTF.

The chain is built from TRBV5-4 and TRBJ2-7; D gene uncertain. The V end was cut by 0 bases, the J end by 3 bases, with 10 bases between. CDR1 is SGHNT, CDR2 YYREEE, per germline (reference sequence). The CDR3 covers 14 residues. CDR3 sequence reads: CASSLDAGNYEQYF. The DNA for the CDR3 is TGTGCCAGCAGCTTGGATGCAGGCAACTACGAGCAGTACTTC.

The chain carries TRBV5-6 and TRBJ2-1; TRBD2 might be the D (5 bases). Trimming shortened V by 0 bases and J by 6 bases, and 13 bases separated the two germline ends. Germline V gene lookup returns CDR1 SGHDT and CDR2 YYEEEE. The CDR3 extends over 15 amino acids. CDR3 nucleotide sequence: TGTGCCAGCAGCTTGGGGACTCACGTCGTCAATGAGCAGTTCTTC. As protein: CASSLGTHVVNEQFF.

The chain joins TRBV6-4 to TRBJ1-1; perhaps TRBD1 as D (5 bases). V lost 0 bases and J 4 bases, leaving 27 bases between the germline ends. Germline V gene data show CDR1 as MRHNA and CDR2 as SNTAGT. The CDR3 is 20 amino acids. CDR3 amino acids: CASSDSLFVPGVRVGTEAFF. In DNA, the CDR3 is TGTGCCAGCAGTGACTCGTTATTTGTCCCGGGGGTGAGGGTAGGCACTGAAGCTTTCTTT.

This chain uses TRBV30 with TRBJ1-2; D is unresolved. V was cut by 6 bases and J by 4 bases, with 15 bases left in between. The CDR3 consists of 13 residues. The germline CDR1 and CDR2 sequences are GTSNPN and SVGIG (reference sequence). The CDR3 DNA sequence: TGTGCCTGCCCGAAACTAGGAAGCTATGGCTACACCTTC. This translates into CACPKLGSYGYTF.

The chain links TRBV4-1 to TRBJ1-2, with 7 bases fitting TRBD1. Germline V CDR1 and CDR2: MGHRA, YSYEKL. This CDR3 has 15 residues. The V segment lost 5 bases and the J segment 0 bases; nucleotides outside the gene matches: 6. The CDR3 DNA reads TGCGCCAGCAGCTCCCGGGACAGAGCTAACTATGGCTACACCTTC. It yields the protein CASSSRDRANYGYTF.

The chain combines TRBV6-6 with TRBJ1-5; TRBD1 matches 10 bases. The germline gives CDR1 MNHNY, CDR2 SVGAGI (reference sequence). This CDR3 is 16 amino acids long. V lost 11 bases, J lost 2 bases, and 12 bases stayed unmatched. CDR3 nucleotide sequence: TGTGCCGGCAAAAACGCGGGACAGGGGCGCAATCAGCCCCAGCATTTT. This translates into CAGKNAGQGRNQPQHF.

The chain links TRBV19 to TRBJ2-5, with 10 bases lining up with TRBD2. CDR1 LNHDA and CDR2 SQIVND come from the germline V gene (reference sequence). With 6 bases clipped from V and 7 bases from J, the junction kept 14 bases outside the gene matches. The CDR3 has 16 residues. As DNA, the CDR3 is TGTGCCAGTAGGGCTAGCGGGGGCGTGAGTGAGGGGACCCAGTACTTC. Encoded protein: CASRASGGVSEGTQYF.

This clone was recorded only once. The rearrangement links TRBV19 to TRBJ2-5; D perhaps matches TRBD2 (5 bases). This CDR3 contains 14 residues. Germline V lookup: CDR1 LNHDA, CDR2 SQIVND (reference sequence). V dropped 6 bases and J dropped 13 bases, with 24 bases sitting between them. CDR3 in DNA: TGTGCCAGTAGCCTAAGCGACCGGGATATCGGACTGTACTTC. As protein: CASSLSDRDIGLYF.

This clone appeared a single time. V is TRBV6-1 and J is TRBJ2-7, with D perhaps TRBD2 (5 bases). The CDR3 is 13 amino acids. In germline, CDR1 is MNHNS, CDR2 SASEGT. V was pared by 2 bases and J by 9 bases, with 14 bases between. The CDR3 spells CASSELRGTAQYF. The CDR3 nucleotides read TGTGCCAGCAGTGAACTTCGGGGAACGGCGCAGTACTTC.

The chain links TRBV6-5 to TRBJ2-7; a possible D gene is TRBD2 (5 bases). Trimming took off 6 bases at V and 2 bases at J, with 17 bases between the two ends. CDR3 size: 15 residues. Per germline, CDR1 MNHEY and CDR2 SVGAGI. CDR3 loop: CASRNMRRSPYEQYF. CDR3 bases: TGTGCCAGCAGAAATATGAGGAGGTCTCCCTACGAGCAGTACTTC.

This clone was picked up a small number of times. The rearrangement uses TRBV7-2 and TRBJ1-5; 7 bases line up with TRBD1. The CDR3 totals 14 residues. The J segment lost 4 bases and the V segment lost 5 bases, leaving 5 bases of the junction unmatched. Germline values: CDR1 SGHTA, CDR2 FQGNSA. The CDR3 sequence is CASSPSGGNQPQHF. The CDR3 coding sequence is TGTGCCAGCAGCCCCTCAGGGGGAAATCAGCCCCAGCATTTT.

The chain couples TRBV5-6 to TRBJ2-3; the D gene is possibly TRBD2 (6 bases). CDR3 size: 15 residues. The V and J ends lost 3 bases and 4 bases respectively, with 15 bases between them. Germline lookup yields CDR1 SGHDT and CDR2 YYEEEE. CDR3 bases: TGTGCCAGCAGCTCCCCCTACGGGGGACCAGATACGCAGTATTTT. This sequence encodes CASSSPYGGPDTQYF.